Only a few counts were recorded for the clone carrying this T cell receptor (beta chain). Its antigen is unidentified. These data come from a study of beta chain features in type 1 diabetes. Study results and limitations: TCRB CDR3 length was moderately but significantly reduced in all four CD4+ subsets of Type 1 diabetes patients.

By way of CD45RO/CCR7/CD25/CD127/CD95/CD27, the CD4+ regulatory, stem cell-like memory, central memory and naive cells were sorted. CDR1 is SGHRS, CDR2 YFSETQ, per germline. CDR3 length: 14 residues. V was pared by 4 bases and J by 7 bases, with 6 bases of the junction left unmatched. Isolated RNA was reverse transcribed in full, so expressed TCRB transcripts were sequenced. Only in-frame clones appear in the TCRdb table, and some are missing; sequencing was by immunoSEQ multiplex PCR. The sample holds 600,000 or so clones; roughly 12% are singletons and the top ten take more than 0.1%. The rearrangement uses TRBV5-1 and TRBJ2-1; 9 bases match TRBD1. The TCR comes from a man aged 30-40 years with type 1 diabetes. The sequenced material came from naive CD4+ T cells from blood. The CDR3 region has the DNA TGCGCCAGCAGCGGGGGACAGGGTACGAATGAGCAGTTCTTC. Translation gives CASSGGQGTNEQFF.